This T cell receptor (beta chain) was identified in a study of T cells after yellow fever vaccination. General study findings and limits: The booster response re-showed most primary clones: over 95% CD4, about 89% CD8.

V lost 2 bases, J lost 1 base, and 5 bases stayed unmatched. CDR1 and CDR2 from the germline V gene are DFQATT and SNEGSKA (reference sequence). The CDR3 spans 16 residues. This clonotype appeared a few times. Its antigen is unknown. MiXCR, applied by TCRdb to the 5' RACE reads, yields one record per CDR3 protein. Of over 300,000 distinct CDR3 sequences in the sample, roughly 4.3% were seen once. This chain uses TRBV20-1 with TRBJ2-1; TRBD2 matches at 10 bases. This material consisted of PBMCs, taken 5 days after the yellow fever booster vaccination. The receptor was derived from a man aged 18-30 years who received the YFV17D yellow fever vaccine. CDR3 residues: CSARLAGDLSYNEQFF. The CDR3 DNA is TGCAGTGCTAGACTAGCGGGGGACCTTTCCTACAATGAGCAGTTCTTC.